The clone carrying this T cell receptor beta chain was seen a few times. Its cognate antigen is unknown. Using its own MiXCR run on the 5' RACE reads, TCRdb lists one record per CDR3 protein. The repertoire holds roughly 700,000 distinct CDR3 sequences, with around 8.3% as singletons. The record originates from a study of identical twins. Study-wide findings and caveats: Out-of-frame sharing of TCR alpha in monozygotic twins was underestimated by models.

Deletions cut 4 bases from V and 0 bases from J, with 11 bases between. The CDR3 is 14 amino acids. CDR1 is SGHRS, CDR2 YFSETQ, per germline. The same data also contributed to another study, on yellow fever vaccine responses in identical twins.

This TCR derives from a woman between 18 and 30 years old in good health. The specimen sequenced was PBMCs. V usage is TRBV5-1 and J usage is TRBJ2-7; D uncertain. The CDR3 spells CASSRGHNSYEQYF. The CDR3, as DNA: TGCGCCAGCAGCCGCGGTCATAACTCCTACGAGCAGTACTTC.